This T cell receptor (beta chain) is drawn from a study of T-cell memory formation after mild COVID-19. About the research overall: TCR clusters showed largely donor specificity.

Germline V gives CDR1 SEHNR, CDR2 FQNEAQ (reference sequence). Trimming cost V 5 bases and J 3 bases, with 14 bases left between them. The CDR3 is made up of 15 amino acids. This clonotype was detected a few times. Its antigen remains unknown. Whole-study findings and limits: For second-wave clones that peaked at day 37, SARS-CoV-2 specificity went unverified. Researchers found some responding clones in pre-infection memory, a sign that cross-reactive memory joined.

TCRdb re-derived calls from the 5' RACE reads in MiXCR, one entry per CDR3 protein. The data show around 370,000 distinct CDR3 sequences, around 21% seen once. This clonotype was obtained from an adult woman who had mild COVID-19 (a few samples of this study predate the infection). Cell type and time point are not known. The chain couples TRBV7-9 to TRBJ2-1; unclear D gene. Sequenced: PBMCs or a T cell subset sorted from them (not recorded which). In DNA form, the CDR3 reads TGTGCCAGCAGCCGCGGTCTGGCGGTCTACAATGAGCAGTTCTTC. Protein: CASSRGLAVYNEQFF.